This is a list of T cell receptor beta chains from one sample in a study of T cells after yellow fever vaccination. TCRdb ran MiXCR on the 5' RACE reads and lists one entry per CDR3 protein. Of about 340,000 distinct CDR3 sequences listed, 7.5% to 9% are singletons. The sequencing here drew on PBMCs, taken on the day of the first yellow fever vaccination. These receptors came from a man younger than 35 who received the YFV17D yellow fever vaccine. CDR3s include the opening cysteine and the closing phenylalanine or tryptophan. A D gene is named only where the DNA matches it firmly. Clone sizes are given selectively: once, few, many, or a class where the clone is expanded.

NA many TRBJ1-1 TRBV5-1 CASSSGATTEAFF TGCGCCAGCAGCTCGGGGGCCACCACTGAAGCTTTCTTT
TRBD2 few TRBJ2-1 TRBV4-2 CASSPEGGSSYNEQFF TGTGCCAGCAGCCCCGAGGGCGGGAGCTCCTACAATGAGCAGTTCTTC
NA NA TRBJ1-1 TRBV6-5 CASSFSGTEIEAFF TGTGCCAGCAGTTTCTCCGGGACCGAGATTGAAGCTTTCTTT
NA few TRBJ2-7 TRBV7-9 CASSLELWPEQYF TGTGCCAGCAGCTTAGAACTCTGGCCCGAGCAGTACTTC
TRBD1 NA TRBJ2-2 TRBV5-1 CASSSRQGSPTGELFF TGCGCCAGCAGCTCTCGACAGGGGTCCCCCACCGGGGAGCTGTTTTTT
NA many TRBJ2-2 TRBV7-9 CASSYQGSGELFF TGTGCCAGCAGCTACCAGGGTTCCGGGGAGCTGTTTTTT
NA NA TRBJ2-3 TRBV9 CASSGYPPDTQYF TGTGCCAGCAGCGGTTATCCCCCAGATACGCAGTATTTT
NA few TRBJ1-1 TRBV6-1 CASRILGGNTEAFF TGTGCCAGCAGGATCCTTGGGGGGAACACTGAAGCTTTCTTT
NA few TRBJ2-1 TRBV29-1 CSVRWERGSYNEQFF TGCAGCGTGAGGTGGGAGAGGGGTTCCTACAATGAGCAGTTCTTC
TRBD1 few TRBJ1-1 TRBV12-3/TRBV12-4 CASSPPWTGRTEAFF TGTGCCAGCAGTCCTCCGTGGACAGGGAGGACTGAAGCTTTCTTT
TRBD1 few TRBJ2-7 TRBV9 CASSVGTGDIYEQYF TGTGCCAGCAGCGTAGGGACAGGCGATATCTACGAGCAGTACTTC
TRBD2 NA TRBJ2-1 TRBV5-1 CASSWGSGGLSYNEQFF TGCGCCAGCAGCTGGGGTAGCGGGGGCCTATCCTACAATGAGCAGTTCTTC
TRBD1 NA TRBJ1-2 TRBV10-3 CAISPGQGAFGANYGYTF TGTGCCATCAGTCCGGGACAGGGGGCGTTCGGAGCTAACTATGGCTACACCTTC
NA many TRBJ1-1 TRBV28 CASGPPGANTEAFF TGTGCCAGCGGGCCCCCAGGGGCGAACACTGAAGCTTTCTTT
NA many TRBJ2-4 TRBV29-1 CSVKVLAKNIQYF TGCAGCGTTAAGGTCCTAGCCAAAAACATTCAGTACTTC
NA few TRBJ1-2 TRBV24-1 CATRGRDNYGYTF TGTGCCACCCGGGGCCGCGATAACTATGGCTACACCTTC
NA few TRBJ2-7 TRBV7-2 CASSFDRTTREQYF TGTGCCAGCAGCTTCGACAGAACGACACGCGAGCAGTACTTC
NA few TRBJ1-2 TRBV20-1 CSARGRGDLGGYTF TGCAGTGCTAGGGGACGGGGGGACCTCGGTGGCTACACCTTC
TRBD1 few TRBJ1-1 TRBV5-1 CASSWGSGGTEAFF TGCGCCAGCAGCTGGGGGTCAGGGGGCACTGAAGCTTTCTTT
NA many TRBJ2-1 TRBV7-2 CASSAQSMTGNEQFF TGTGCCAGCAGCGCCCAGTCCATGACAGGCAATGAGCAGTTCTTC
TRBD2 NA TRBJ2-1 TRBV19 CASSPIAGGNNEQFF TGTGCCAGTAGTCCAATAGCGGGGGGAAACAATGAGCAGTTCTTC
NA NA TRBJ2-1 TRBV4-1 CASSQIDLLIYNEQFF TGCGCCAGCAGCCAAATAGACTTGCTTATCTACAATGAGCAGTTCTTC
NA few TRBJ1-1 TRBV6-1 CASSKGPGTEAFF TGTGCCAGCAGTAAGGGGCCCGGCACTGAAGCTTTCTTT
TRBD2 few TRBJ2-1 TRBV5-1 CASSLTPGTSGTNEQFF TGCGCCAGCAGCTTGACCCCCGGGACTAGCGGGACCAATGAGCAGTTCTTC
NA many TRBJ2-1 TRBV4-2 CASSQGPENNEQFF TGTGCCAGCAGCCAAGGACCGGAGAACAATGAGCAGTTCTTC
TRBD1 NA TRBJ2-7 TRBV7-2 CASSPRTGPYEQYF TGTGCCAGCAGCCCCCGGACAGGGCCCTACGAGCAGTACTTC
TRBD1 few TRBJ1-6 TRBV30 CAWSHRGLSPLHF TGTGCCTGGAGCCACAGGGGACTCTCACCCCTCCACTTT
TRBD2 NA TRBJ2-5 TRBV28 CASRTPGLAEGLGETQYF TGTGCCAGCAGAACACCGGGACTAGCTGAGGGGTTAGGAGAGACCCAGTACTTC
NA NA TRBJ1-1 TRBV3-1 CASSPGEVGNTEAFF TGTGCCAGCAGCCCGGGCGAGGTGGGCAACACTGAAGCTTTCTTT
TRBD1 few TRBJ2-7 TRBV20-1 CSAREGGGPSYEQYF TGCAGTGCTAGAGAAGGGGGCGGACCCTCCTACGAGCAGTACTTC
TRBD1 NA TRBJ1-5 TRBV25-1 CASSGTGYQPQHF TGTGCCAGCAGCGGGACAGGGTATCAGCCCCAGCATTTT
NA NA TRBJ2-2 TRBV4-3 CASSQEGGRALGTGELFF TGCGCCAGCAGCCAAGAAGGCGGACGAGCGTTAGGCACCGGGGAGCTGTTTTTT